This T cell receptor (beta chain) is from a study of blood T cell repertoires in COVID-19. The table came from immunoSEQ multiplex PCR; TCRdb's copy has only in-frame clones and leaves some out. The profile covers about 310,000 clones, with 80% to 90% appearing a single time and around 9.3% taken by the ten largest. CDR1 is SNHLY, CDR2 FYNNEI, per germline. V was clipped by 8 bases and J by 4 bases; unmatched bases: 5. The length of the CDR3 is 13 residues. The sample holds a few counts of this clone. The sample contains more than one DNA sequence encoding this CDR3. This chain links TRBV2 with TRBJ1-2; 9 bases match TRBD1. The clonotype was recovered from a young woman who had recovered from COVID-19. Sequenced: PBMCs or T cells enriched from blood (not recorded which). CDR3 DNA sequence: TGTGCCAGCGGGGGACAGGGCCCCTATGGCTACACCTTC. It is translated as CASGGQGPYGYTF.